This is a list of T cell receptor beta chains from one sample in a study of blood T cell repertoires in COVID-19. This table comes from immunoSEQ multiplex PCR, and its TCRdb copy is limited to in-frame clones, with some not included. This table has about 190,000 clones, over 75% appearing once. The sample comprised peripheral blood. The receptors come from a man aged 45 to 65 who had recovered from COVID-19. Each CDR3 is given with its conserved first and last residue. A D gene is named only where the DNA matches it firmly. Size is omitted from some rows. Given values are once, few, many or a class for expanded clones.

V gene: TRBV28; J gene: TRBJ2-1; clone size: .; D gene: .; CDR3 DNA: TGTGCCAGCAGTCCCTCCGGGCAGGGGTTTAATAATGAGCAGTTCTTC; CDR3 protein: CASSPSGQGFNNEQFF
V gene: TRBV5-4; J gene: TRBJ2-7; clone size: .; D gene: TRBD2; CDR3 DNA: TGTGCCAGCAGCTCGATGACTAGCGGGCCCTACGAGCAGTACTTC; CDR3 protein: CASSSMTSGPYEQYF
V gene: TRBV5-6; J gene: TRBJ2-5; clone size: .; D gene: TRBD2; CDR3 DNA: TGTGCCAGCAGCTTCCGGTGGACTAGCGGGCCGATAGAGACCCAGTACTTC; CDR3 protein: CASSFRWTSGPIETQYF
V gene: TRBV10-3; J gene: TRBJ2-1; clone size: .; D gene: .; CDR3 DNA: TGTGCCATCAGTGCTGCGGGGCCCTACAATGAGCAGTTCTTC; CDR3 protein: CAISAAGPYNEQFF
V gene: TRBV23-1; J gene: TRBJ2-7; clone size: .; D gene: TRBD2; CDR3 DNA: TGCGCCAGCAGTCCTATAAAGGAAGGGACTAGCGGGAGTAGTCCCCTCTATTACGAGCAGTACTTC; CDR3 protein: CASSPIKEGTSGSSPLYYEQYF
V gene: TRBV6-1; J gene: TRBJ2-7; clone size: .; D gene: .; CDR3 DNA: TGTGCCAGCAGTGGACGGGGGAAAAATCTTTGGAACGAGCAGTACTTC; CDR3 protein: CASSGRGKNLWNEQYF
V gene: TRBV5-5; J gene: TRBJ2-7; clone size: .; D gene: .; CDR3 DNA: TGTGCCAGCAGCCCAGAGGTCTACGAGCAGTACTTC; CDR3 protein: CASSPEVYEQYF
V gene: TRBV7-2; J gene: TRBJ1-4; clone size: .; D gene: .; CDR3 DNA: TGTGCCAGCAGTCGGGGAGGTCCGGCTAATGAAAAACTGTTTTTT; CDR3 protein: CASSRGGPANEKLFF
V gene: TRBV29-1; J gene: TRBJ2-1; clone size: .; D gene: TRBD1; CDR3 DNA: TGCAGCGTGAACAGGGGACGAAGCTACAATGAGCAGTTCTTC; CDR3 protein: CSVNRGRSYNEQFF
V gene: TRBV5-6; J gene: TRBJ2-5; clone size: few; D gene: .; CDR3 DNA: TGTGCCAGCAGCTCCGACCTGCGGGTCGAGACCCAGTACTTC; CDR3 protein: CASSSDLRVETQYF
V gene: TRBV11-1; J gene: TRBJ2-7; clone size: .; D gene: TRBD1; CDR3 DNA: TGTGCCAGCAGCTCGAGCCGGGACAGGGCCTACGAGCAGTACTTC; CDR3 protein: CASSSSRDRAYEQYF
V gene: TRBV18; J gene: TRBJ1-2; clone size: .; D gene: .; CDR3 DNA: TGTGCCAGCTCAGGCAGCTATGGCTACACCTTC; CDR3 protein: CASSGSYGYTF
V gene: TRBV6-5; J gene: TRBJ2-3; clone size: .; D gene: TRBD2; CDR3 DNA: TGTGCCAGCAGTTACCACCGACTAGCGGGCACAGATACGCAGTATTTT; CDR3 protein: CASSYHRLAGTDTQYF
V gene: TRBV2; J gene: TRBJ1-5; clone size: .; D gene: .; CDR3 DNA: TGTGCCAGCCGAACAGGGAATCAGCCCCAGCATTTT; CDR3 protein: CASRTGNQPQHF
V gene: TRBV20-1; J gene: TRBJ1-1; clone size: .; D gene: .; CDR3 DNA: TGCAGTGCTAGTAAGGGGAGGACTGAAGCTTTCTTT; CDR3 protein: CSASKGRTEAFF
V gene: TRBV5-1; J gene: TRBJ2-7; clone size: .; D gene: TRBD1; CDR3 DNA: TGCGCCAGCAGCTGGGGGACAGGGACCGACGAGCAGTACTTC; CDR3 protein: CASSWGTGTDEQYF
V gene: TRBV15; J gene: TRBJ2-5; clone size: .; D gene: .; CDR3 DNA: TGTGCCACCAGCAAAGACACTAATCAAGAGACCCAGTACTTC; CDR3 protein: CATSKDTNQETQYF
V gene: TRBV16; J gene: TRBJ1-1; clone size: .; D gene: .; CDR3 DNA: TGTGCCAGCAGCCAGCAGGGTATTGACACTGAAGCTTTCTTT; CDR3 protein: CASSQQGIDTEAFF
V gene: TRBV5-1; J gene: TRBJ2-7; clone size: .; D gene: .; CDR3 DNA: TGCGCCAGCAGCTTAGCCGGGACAAGCTACTACGAGCAGTACTTC; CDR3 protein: CASSLAGTSYYEQYF
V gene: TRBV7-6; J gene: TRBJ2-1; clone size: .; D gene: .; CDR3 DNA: TGTGCCAGCAGTATAAGGGAGAACTCCTACAATGAGCAGTTCTTC; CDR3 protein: CASSIRENSYNEQFF
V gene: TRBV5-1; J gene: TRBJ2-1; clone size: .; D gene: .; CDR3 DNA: TGCGCCAGCAGCTTCGTTTTAGCGAGGAAGAATGAGCAGTTCTTC; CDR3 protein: CASSFVLARKNEQFF
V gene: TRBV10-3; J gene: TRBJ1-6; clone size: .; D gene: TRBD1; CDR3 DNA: TGTGCCATCAGCGAAACCGGGACAGGGAATTCACCCCTCCACTTT; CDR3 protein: CAISETGTGNSPLHF
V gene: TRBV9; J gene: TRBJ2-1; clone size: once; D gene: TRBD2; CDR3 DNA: TGTGCCAGCAGCGTAGCGATCAGGACTAGCGGGAGTACTGAGCAGTTCTTC; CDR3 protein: CASSVAIRTSGSTEQFF
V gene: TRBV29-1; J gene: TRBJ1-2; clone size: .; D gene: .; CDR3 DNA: TGCAGCGTTGAAGATCTAGTAGGGGGTTATGGCTACACCTTC; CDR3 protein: CSVEDLVGGYGYTF
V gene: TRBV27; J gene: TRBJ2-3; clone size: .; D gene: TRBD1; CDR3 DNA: TGTGCCAGCAGTCGAACAGGGGGCGCGGCAGATACGCAGTATTTT; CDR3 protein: CASSRTGGAADTQYF
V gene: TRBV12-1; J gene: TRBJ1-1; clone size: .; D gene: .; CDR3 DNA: TGTGCCAGCAGCAATCCTACAACGGGACAGATGAACACTGAAGCTTTCTTT; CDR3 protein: CASSNPTTGQMNTEAFF
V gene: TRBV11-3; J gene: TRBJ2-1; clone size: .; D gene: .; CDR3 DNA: TGTGCCAGCAGCTTAGGGACAGTCGGTGAGCAGTTCTTC; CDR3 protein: CASSLGTVGEQFF
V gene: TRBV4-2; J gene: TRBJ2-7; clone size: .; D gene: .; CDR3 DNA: TGTGCCAGCAGCCAAGGGGCTTCTCGGGGAGCGGGTGAGCAGTACTTC; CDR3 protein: CASSQGASRGAGEQYF
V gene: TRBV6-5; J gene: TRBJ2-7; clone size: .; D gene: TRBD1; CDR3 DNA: TGTGCCAGCAGGTGGACAGGGAGCTACGAGCAGTACTTC; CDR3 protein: CASRWTGSYEQYF
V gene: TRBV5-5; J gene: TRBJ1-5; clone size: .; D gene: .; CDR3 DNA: TGTGCCAGCAGCTACGATCCCCGGGACAATCAGCCCCAGCATTTT; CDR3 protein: CASSYDPRDNQPQHF
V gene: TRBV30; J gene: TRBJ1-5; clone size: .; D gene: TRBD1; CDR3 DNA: TGTGCCTGCTCAGGACAGGGAGGGAATCAGCCCCAGCATTTT; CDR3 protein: CACSGQGGNQPQHF
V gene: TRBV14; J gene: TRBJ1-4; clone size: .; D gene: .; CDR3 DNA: TGTGCCAGCAGCTACGACAGTTTTAATGAAAAACTGTTTTTT; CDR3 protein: CASSYDSFNEKLFF
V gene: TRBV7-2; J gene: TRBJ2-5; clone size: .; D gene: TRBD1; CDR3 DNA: TGTGCCAGCAGGACAGGGGGTGGAGAGACCCAGTACTTC; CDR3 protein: CASRTGGGETQYF
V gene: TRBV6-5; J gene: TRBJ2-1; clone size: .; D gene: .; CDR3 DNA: TGTGCCATCAGGACGGTCGGGGATGAGCAGTTCTTC; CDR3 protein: CAIRTVGDEQFF
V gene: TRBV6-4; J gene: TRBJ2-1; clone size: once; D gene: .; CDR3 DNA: TGTGCCAGCAGTATTTTCGGCCGGGAGGAGCAGTTCTTC; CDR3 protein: CASSIFGREEQFF
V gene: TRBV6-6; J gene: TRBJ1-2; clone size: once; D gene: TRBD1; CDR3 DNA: TGTGCCAGCAGTTACGGACAGGGGAGTTATGGCTACACCTTC; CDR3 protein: CASSYGQGSYGYTF
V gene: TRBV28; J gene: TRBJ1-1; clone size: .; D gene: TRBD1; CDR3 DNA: TGTGCCAGCGGGACAGCGGTAAACACTGAAGCTTTCTTT; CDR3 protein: CASGTAVNTEAFF
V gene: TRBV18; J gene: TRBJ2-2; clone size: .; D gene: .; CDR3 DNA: TGTGCCAGCTCACGTTCAGCGGCGAACACCGGGGAGCTGTTTTTT; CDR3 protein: CASSRSAANTGELFF
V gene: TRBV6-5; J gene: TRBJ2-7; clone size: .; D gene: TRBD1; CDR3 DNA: TGTGCCAGCAGACGCCGGGACAGGAGCCCCTACGAGCAGTACTTC; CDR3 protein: CASRRRDRSPYEQYF
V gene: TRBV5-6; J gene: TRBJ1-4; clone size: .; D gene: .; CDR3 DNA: TGTGCCAGCAGCTTCAGGGCCCCTAATGAAAAACTGTTTTTT; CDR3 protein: CASSFRAPNEKLFF
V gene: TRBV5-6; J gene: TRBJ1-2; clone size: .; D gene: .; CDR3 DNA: TGTGCCAGCACCCGGAGGGATTTGGGGGTAGTAGCTAACTATGGCTACACCTTC; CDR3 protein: CASTRRDLGVVANYGYTF
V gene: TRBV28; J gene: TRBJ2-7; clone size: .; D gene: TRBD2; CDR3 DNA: TGTGCCAGCAGCCACCAAACCGGGACTAGATGCGAGCAGTACTTC; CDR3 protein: CASSHQTGTRCEQYF
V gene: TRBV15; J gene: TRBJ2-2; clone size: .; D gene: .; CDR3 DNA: TGTGCCACGAGGGGGTCCGGGGAGCTGTTTTTT; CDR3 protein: CATRGSGELFF
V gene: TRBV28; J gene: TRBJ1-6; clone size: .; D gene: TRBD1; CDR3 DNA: TGTGCCAGCACTCTAGGGGTACAGGGGGCCAATTCACCCCTCCACTTT; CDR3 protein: CASTLGVQGANSPLHF
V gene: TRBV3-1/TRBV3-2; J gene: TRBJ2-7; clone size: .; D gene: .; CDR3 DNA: TGTGCCAGCAGCCAAGATCTCGGAGTGACTCTCTCCTACGAGCAGTACTTC; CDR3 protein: CASSQDLGVTLSYEQYF